Listed here are 17 T cell receptor beta chains from one sample, sequenced in a study of blood T cell repertoires in COVID-19. Profiling relied on immunoSEQ multiplex PCR, and the TCRdb table lists in-frame clones only, not all of them. This table holds 90,000 or so clones, about 90% found once. Sequencing used peripheral blood. These receptors were obtained from a man between 18 and 29 years old with COVID-19, enrolled during active disease.

The rearrangement links TRBV28 to TRBJ2-7; D perhaps matches TRBD1 (5 bases). Trimming removed 5 bases at V and 4 bases at J, with 12 bases between. The germline gives CDR1 MDHEN, CDR2 SYDVKM. The CDR3 length is 13 residues. DNA for the CDR3: TGTGCCAGCAGTGTTGACAGCCCATACGAGCAGTACTTC. This gives the protein CASSVDSPYEQYF.

V and J are TRBV29-1 and TRBJ2-1; perhaps TRBD2 as D (5 bases). Germline V gene lookup returns CDR1 SQVTM and CDR2 ANQGSEA. V was clipped by 2 bases and J by 0 bases, with 14 bases between them. CDR3 length: 16 residues. The CDR3 DNA is TGCAGCGTTGAATTCGGATGGGAGAGCTCCTACAATGAGCAGTTCTTC. This translates into CSVEFGWESSYNEQFF.

The genes are TRBV20-1 and TRBJ1-5; 9 positions match TRBD1. Germline V gene sequence: CDR1 DFQATT, CDR2 SNEGSKA (reference sequence). Germline trimming cut 3 bases from V and 2 bases from J; bases unmatched to any gene: 11. The CDR3 has 17 amino acids. The CDR3 bases are TGCAGTGCTAGTCGGGGACAGGGCTCCCGAGGCAATCAGCCCCAGCATTTT. Translation gives CSASRGQGSRGNQPQHF.

The chain employs TRBV7-2 and TRBJ2-2, with 10 nucleotides matching TRBD1. This CDR3 is 14 amino acids long. V was pared by 8 bases and J by 3 bases, with 3 bases of the junction left unmatched. The V gene's germline CDR1 is SGHTA and CDR2 FQGNSA. The CDR3 region is CASQGQGDTGELFF. The CDR3 coding sequence is TGTGCCAGCCAAGGACAGGGGGACACCGGGGAGCTGTTTTTT.

The CDR3 DNA follows: TGTGCTAGTCGGAAGGGCAGGGGAATACAAGAGACCCAGTACTTC. It specifies CASRKGRGIQETQYF. The chain has TRBV19 and TRBJ2-5; D is possibly TRBD1 (6 bases). Germline values: CDR1 LNHDA, CDR2 SQIVND (reference sequence). The CDR3 extends over 15 amino acids.

The V and J genes are TRBV7-8 and TRBJ1-1; D unresolved. This CDR3 contains 12 residues. Looked up from germline, CDR1 is SGHVS and CDR2 is FQNEAQ. Trimming pared 1 base from V and 7 bases from J, leaving 7 bases between. The CDR3 sequence: CASSLGYGEAFF. The DNA of the CDR3 is TGTGCCAGCAGCTTAGGATACGGTGAAGCTTTCTTT.

Only one count was recorded for this clone. The CDR3 sequence: CASSLRRRGGEQYF. In DNA, the CDR3 is TGTGCCAGCAGTTTAAGAAGAAGGGGCGGCGAGCAGTACTTC. The rearrangement uses TRBV28 and TRBJ2-7; D possibly corresponds to TRBD1 (5 bases). V was trimmed by 2 bases and J by 6 bases, leaving 14 bases between them. Germline V gene data show CDR1 as MDHEN and CDR2 as SYDVKM. The CDR3 is 14 amino acids. Full variable domain (missing parts from reference TRBV28 and TRBJ2-7): DVKVTQSSRYLVKRTGEKVFLECVQDMDHENMFWYRQDPGLGLRLIYFSYDVKMKEKGDIPEGYSVSREKKERFSLILESASTNQTSMYLCASSLRRRGGEQYFGPGTRLTVT.

This clone appeared a few times. Other DNA sequences in the sample encode the same CDR3. J is TRBJ2-7 and V is TRBV4-3; 8 nucleotides align to TRBD1. V shed 2 bases and J 2 bases; nucleotides not matched to a gene: 5. The CDR3 is made up of 15 amino acids. CDR1 and CDR2 from the germline V gene are LGHNA and YSLEER. The CDR3 coding sequence is TGCGCCAGCAGCCAATCAGACAGGGGCCCCTACGAGCAGTACTTC. Its protein is CASSQSDRGPYEQYF.

The V gene is TRBV13, the J gene TRBJ2-7; D is perhaps TRBD2 (5 bases). Germline CDR1 is PRHDT and CDR2 is FYEKMQ (reference sequence). Deletions cut 6 bases from V and 4 bases from J, with 19 bases between. The CDR3 covers 15 residues. CDR3: CASSLINGGGYEQYF. As DNA, the CDR3 is TGTGCCAGCAGTTTGATCAACGGAGGTGGTTACGAGCAGTACTTC. The entire variable domain, with the rest obtained from reference TRBV13 and TRBJ2-7, is as follows: AAGVIQSPRHLIKEKRETATLKCYPIPRHDTVYWYQQGPGQDPQFLISFYEKMQSDKGSIPDRFSAQQFSDYHSELNMSSLELGDSALYFCASSLINGGGYEQYFGPGTRLTVT.

This chain connects TRBV19 to TRBJ1-5, with D maybe TRBD1 (5 bases). This CDR3 is built from 16 residues. CDR1 is LNHDA and CDR2 is SQIVND in the germline V gene (reference sequence). The ends were cut back, 1 base at V and 6 bases at J, with 16 bases in the middle. The CDR3 reads CASSIGIAGITQPQHF. The CDR3 DNA reads TGTGCCAGTAGTATAGGGATAGCAGGGATAACTCAGCCCCAGCATTTT.

This rearrangement joins TRBV9 to TRBJ2-1; D is uncertain. V dropped 1 base and J dropped 7 bases, with 15 bases sitting between them. This CDR3 has 15 amino acids. Per the germline V gene, CDR1 is SGDLS and CDR2 is YYNGEE. The DNA for the CDR3 is TGTGCCAGCAGCGTAAGTTATTTTGCGGCGAATGAGCAGTTCTTC. It yields the protein CASSVSYFAANEQFF.

This clone was recorded once. The chain combines TRBV7-8 with TRBJ2-7, with D perhaps matching TRBD2 (6 bases). CDR1 is SGHVS and CDR2 is FQNEAQ in the germline V gene. CDR3 length: 16 residues. Trimming removed 4 bases from V and 0 bases from J, with 16 bases in between. CDR3 sequence reads: CASSSPGGISSYEQYF. CDR3 nucleotide sequence: TGTGCCAGCAGCTCGCCCGGCGGGATCAGCTCCTACGAGCAGTACTTC.

The chain carries TRBV13 and TRBJ1-5, with D perhaps matching TRBD1 (6 bases). Deletions cut 2 bases from V and 1 base from J, with 6 bases between. The CDR3 runs 14 residues. Looked up from germline, CDR1 is PRHDT and CDR2 is FYEKMQ (reference sequence). The DNA of the CDR3 is TGTGCCAGCAGCTTAAGGGGGAGCAATCAGCCCCAGCATTTT. This codes for CASSLRGSNQPQHF.

The chain couples TRBV6-2 or TRBV6-3 to TRBJ2-7; TRBD2 aligns across 7 bases. V was clipped by 5 bases and J by 4 bases; unmatched bases: 11. This CDR3 comprises 15 residues. Germline-derived CDR1 and CDR2 are MNHEY and SVGEGT. Here the CDR3 DNA reads TGTGCCAGCAGTGTGGGCCTAGCGGTAGAATACGAGCAGTACTTC. Protein sequence: CASSVGLAVEYEQYF.

This clone was detected once. The rearrangement uses TRBV11-1 and TRBJ2-7; 8 positions match TRBD1. Germline V lookup: CDR1 SGHAT, CDR2 FQDESV (reference sequence). V shed 5 bases, J shed 6 bases, and the junction held 9 bases outside the gene matches. The CDR3 is 14 residues long. The CDR3 region has the DNA TGTGCCAGCAGCCCCCAGCAGGGGGCGCGCGAGCAGTACTTC. This sequence encodes CASSPQQGAREQYF.

This clone was picked up one time. The chain employs TRBV7-9 and TRBJ2-1; 9 positions match TRBD1. With V trimmed by 4 bases and J by 5 bases, 12 bases remained unmatched. The CDR3 spans 17 residues. The germline V gene encodes CDR1 SEHNR and CDR2 FQNEAQ (reference sequence). Here the CDR3 reads CASSYLLGQGRDNEQFF. CDR3 sequence (DNA): TGTGCCAGCAGCTACCTCCTGGGACAGGGAAGGGACAATGAGCAGTTCTTC. Drawing the rest from reference TRBV7-9 and TRBJ2-1, the complete variable domain is DTGVSQNPRHKITKRGQNVTFRCDPISEHNRLYWYRQTLGQGPEFLTYFQNEAQLEKSRLLSDRFSAERPKGSFSTLEIQRTEQGDSAMYLCASSYLLGQGRDNEQFFGPGTRLTVL.

The genes are TRBV13 and TRBJ2-7, with TRBD1 identical over 9 bases. Unmatched junction bases numbered 12, after V lost 5 bases and J lost 4 bases. Germline lookup yields CDR1 PRHDT and CDR2 FYEKMQ (reference sequence). The CDR3 has 16 amino acids. The CDR3 reads CASSNRGRDRVYEQYF. CDR3 nucleotides: TGTGCCAGCAGCAATAGGGGGCGGGACAGGGTGTACGAGCAGTACTTC.